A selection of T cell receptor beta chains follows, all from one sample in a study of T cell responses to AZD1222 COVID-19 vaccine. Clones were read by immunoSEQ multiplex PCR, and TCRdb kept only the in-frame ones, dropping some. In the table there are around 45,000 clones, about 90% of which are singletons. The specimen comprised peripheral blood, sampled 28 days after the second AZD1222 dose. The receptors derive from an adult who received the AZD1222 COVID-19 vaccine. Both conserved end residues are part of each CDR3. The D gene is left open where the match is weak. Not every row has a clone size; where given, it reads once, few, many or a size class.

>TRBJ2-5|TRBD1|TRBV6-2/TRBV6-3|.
TGTGCCAGCAGTCGGGGACAGGGTGAAGAGACCCAGTACTTC
CASSRGQGEETQYF
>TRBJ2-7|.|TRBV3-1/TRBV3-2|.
TGTGCCAGCAACACGGGACTCCTAACGACTACCGGCTACGAGCAGTACTTC
CASNTGLLTTTGYEQYF
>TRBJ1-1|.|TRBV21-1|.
TGTGCCAGCAGTCCCGCCCTTGTCCGAGGGAACACTGAAGCTTTCTTT
CASSPALVRGNTEAFF
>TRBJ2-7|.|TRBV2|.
TGTGCCAGCAGGATGGACCCGACCCCCTACGAGCAGTACTTC
CASRMDPTPYEQYF
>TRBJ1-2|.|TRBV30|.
TGTGCCTGGAGTGTATCGGGGCCGGGTGGCTATGGCTACACCTTC
CAWSVSGPGGYGYTF
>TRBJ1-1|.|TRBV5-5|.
TGTGCCAGCAGCCAACCGACGGGAGGGAGCACTGAAGCTTTCTTT
CASSQPTGGSTEAFF
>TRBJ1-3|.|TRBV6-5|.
TGTGCCAGCAGTTATAGAAGGGGATCGGGAAACACCATATATTTT
CASSYRRGSGNTIYF
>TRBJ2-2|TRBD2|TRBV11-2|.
TGTGCCAGCAGCTTAGAGTGGCTAGCGGGGATCACCGGGGAGCTGTTTTTT
CASSLEWLAGITGELFF
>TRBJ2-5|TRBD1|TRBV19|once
TGTGCCAGTAGTATAGATGGGGGACAGGGAGGGGAGACCCAGTACTTC
CASSIDGGQGGETQYF
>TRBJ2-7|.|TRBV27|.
TGTGCCAGCAGTTTAATAGGGAACGAGCAGTACTTC
CASSLIGNEQYF
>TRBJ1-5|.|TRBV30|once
TGTGCCTGGAGTGTAGGCAGGGACTTGGATAATCAGCCCCAGCATTTT
CAWSVGRDLDNQPQHF
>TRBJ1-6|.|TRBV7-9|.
TGTGCCAGCAGCTCCGGTTCACCCCTCCACTTT
CASSSGSPLHF
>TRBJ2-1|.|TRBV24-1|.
TGTGCCACCAGTGATTTGTTGGAGTCTGTGCAGTTCTTC
CATSDLLESVQFF
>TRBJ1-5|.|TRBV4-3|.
TGCGCCAGCAGCCAAAACGACGTACGTCAGCCCCAGCATTTT
CASSQNDVRQPQHF
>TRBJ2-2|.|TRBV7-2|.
TGTGCCAGCAGTCTACAGGGCCACGGGGAGCTGTTTTTT
CASSLQGHGELFF
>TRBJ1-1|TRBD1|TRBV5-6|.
TGTGCCAGCAGCTTGGGTGGGGGAAGCAACAGGGGAGCTTTCTTT
CASSLGGGSNRGAFF
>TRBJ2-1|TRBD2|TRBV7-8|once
TGTGCCAGCAGCAGGACTAGCGGGGGGGTCGGGCTCAATGAGCAGTTCTTC
CASSRTSGGVGLNEQFF
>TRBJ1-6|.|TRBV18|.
TGTGCCAGCTCACCCCGTGGGGGTTTGTCCTATAATTCACCCCTCCACTTT
CASSPRGGLSYNSPLHF
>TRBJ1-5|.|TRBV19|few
TGTGCCAGTAGTACACTAAATCAGCCCCAGCATTTT
CASSTLNQPQHF
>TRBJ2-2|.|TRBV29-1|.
TGCAGCGTTGCCGAGGGCCCCACCGGGGAGCTGTTTTTT
CSVAEGPTGELFF
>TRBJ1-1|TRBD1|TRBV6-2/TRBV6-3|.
TGTGCCAGCAGGCCTCTTATTCAGGACAGGGGTGAAGCTTTCTTT
CASRPLIQDRGEAFF
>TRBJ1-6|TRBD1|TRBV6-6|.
TGTGCCAGCAGTTCCGGGACAGGGGGATCACCCCTCCACTTT
CASSSGTGGSPLHF
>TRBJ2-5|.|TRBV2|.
TGTGCCAGCGAACGGGACACACAAGAGACCCAGTACTTC
CASERDTQETQYF
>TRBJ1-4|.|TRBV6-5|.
TGTGCCAGCAGTTATCGATCGGGGGCAGCGAATGAAAAACTGTTTTTT
CASSYRSGAANEKLFF
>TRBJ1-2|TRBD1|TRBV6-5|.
TGTGCCAGCAGTTACTCGCACAGGGGGCGCGGCTATGGCTACACCTTC
CASSYSHRGRGYGYTF
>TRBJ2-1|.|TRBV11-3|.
TGTGCCAGCAGCTTAGAAGTGGGGGGGCCGAATGAGCAGTTCTTC
CASSLEVGGPNEQFF
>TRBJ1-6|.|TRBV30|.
TGTGCCTGGAGTGTTGACAGAAATAATTCACCCCTCCACTTT
CAWSVDRNNSPLHF
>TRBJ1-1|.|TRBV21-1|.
TGTGCCAGCACTTCGGTCCGGGACAGGTTATGTGTTACTGAAGCTTTCTTT
CASTSVRDRLCVTEAFF
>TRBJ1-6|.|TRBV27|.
TGTGCCAGCAGTTTCCAACAGGCGATTAGTTCACCCCTCCACTTT
CASSFQQAISSPLHF